Shown below are 28 T cell receptor beta chains from a single sample sequenced in a study of blood T cells in healthy people across ages. It was with a sample-barcoded 5' primer and a J-beta primer mix that a second PCR of about 6 to 12 cycles was run. TCRdb passed the 5' RACE reads through MiXCR, listing each CDR3 protein once. The sample shows around 900,000 distinct CDR3 sequences, under 30% of them seen only once. The sequencing sample was made of blood. The receptors shown here come from an elderly woman in good health.

This clonotype came up many times. The chain employs TRBV6-6 and TRBJ2-3, with D possibly being TRBD1 (5 bases). V lost 7 bases and J 0 bases, leaving 11 bases between the germline ends. Germline V gene data show CDR1 as MNHNY and CDR2 as SVGAGI (reference sequence). The CDR3 has 14 amino acids. The CDR3 reads CASTLGDSTDTQYF. The DNA of the CDR3 is TGTGCCAGCACGTTAGGGGATAGCACAGATACGCAGTATTTT.

The chain couples TRBV28 to TRBJ2-7; a possible D gene is TRBD1 (5 bases). V was clipped by 8 bases and J by 2 bases, with 13 bases between them. Germline lookup yields CDR1 MDHEN and CDR2 SYDVKM. The CDR3 loop spans 13 amino acids. CDR3 bases: TGTGCCAGCTCTTACAGGTTCCCCTACGAGCAGTACTTC. Encoded protein: CASSYRFPYEQYF. Combining the CDR3 with reference TRBV28 and TRBJ2-7 gives the whole variable domain DVKVTQSSRYLVKRTGEKVFLECVQDMDHENMFWYRQDPGLGLRLIYFSYDVKMKEKGDIPEGYSVSREKKERFSLILESASTNQTSMYLCASSYRFPYEQYFGPGTRLTVT.

The V call is TRBV7-9, the J call TRBJ2-1; 9 bases match TRBD1. Germline CDR1 is SEHNR and CDR2 is FQNEAQ (reference sequence). There are 13 residues in the CDR3. With V trimmed by 6 bases and J by 8 bases, 5 bases remained unmatched. The CDR3 here is CASRRDRAYEQFF. CDR3 DNA sequence: TGTGCCAGCAGGCGGGACAGGGCATATGAGCAGTTCTTC.

Comment on this clonotype: A read error may explain this, as a much larger clone is one base away. The V call is TRBV12-3 or TRBV12-4, the J call TRBJ2-3; D unresolved. CDR3 size: 11 residues. The CDR3 coding sequence is TGTGTCAGCGCGCGTGCAGATACGCAGTATTTT. Translating it yields CVSARADTQYF.

With regard to this clonotype: Given a much more abundant clone one base away, this may be a read error. The rearrangement uses TRBV25-1 and TRBJ1-2, with 7 bases identical to TRBD1. CDR1 and CDR2 from the germline V gene are MGHDK and SYGVNS. The CDR3 is 13 amino acids. This CDR3 is CASSRGLNYGHTF. CDR3 nucleotide sequence: TGTGCCAGCAGTAGGGGGCTTAACTATGGCCACACCTTC.

In this sample, this clonotype turned up many times. The CDR3: CATSRLGDSYNEQFF. The CDR3 DNA reads as TGTGCCACCAGCAGACTCGGGGATTCCTACAATGAGCAGTTCTTC. The chain recombines TRBV15 with TRBJ2-1, with D possibly being TRBD2 (5 bases). Per the germline V gene, CDR1 is LNHNV and CDR2 is YYDKDF (reference sequence). The CDR3 loop spans 15 amino acids. V was clipped by 2 bases and J by 1 base, with 9 bases between them.

The chain uses TRBV18 and TRBJ2-1; D is tentatively TRBD1 or TRBD2 (6 bases each). Trimming left V 0 bases short and J 6 bases short, with 15 bases between. Germline-derived CDR1 and CDR2 are KGHSH and LQKENI. CDR3 length equals 16 residues. The CDR3 DNA reads TGTGCCAGCTCACCACCGAACGGGGGCCTCGGCAATGAGCAGTTCTTC. Translating it yields CASSPPNGGLGNEQFF.

This clonotype was counted between two and nine times. J is TRBJ2-7 and V is TRBV2, with D perhaps TRBD2 (5 bases). CDR3 size: 14 residues. The ends were cut back, 2 bases at V and 6 bases at J, with 14 bases in the middle. CDR1 is SNHLY, CDR2 FYNNEI, per germline. CDR3 protein: CASSEPLDWGEQYF. The CDR3 DNA follows: TGTGCCAGCAGTGAACCGCTGGACTGGGGCGAGCAGTACTTC.

This clonotype came up many times. V gene TRBV10-3 combines with J gene TRBJ2-5; the match to TRBD1 covers 12 bases. CDR1 and CDR2 (germline): ENHRY, SYGVKD. V lost 3 bases and J lost 4; bases outside the gene matches: 6. CDR3 size: 16 residues. The CDR3 region is CAISERDRGPGETQYF. The CDR3 DNA sequence: TGTGCCATCAGTGAACGGGACAGGGGGCCTGGAGAGACCCAGTACTTC.

V and J are TRBV18 and TRBJ2-1; TRBD2 matches 7 bases. Germline V gene sequence: CDR1 KGHSH, CDR2 LQKENI. Losses at the gene ends were 3 bases for V and 3 bases for J; bases not matched to a gene: 8. The CDR3 sequence is 16 residues long. CDR3 sequence (DNA): TGTGCCAGCTCACCGCTCGCGGGGGTTATCTACAATGAGCAGTTCTTC. Translated: CASSPLAGVIYNEQFF.

This clonotype occurred a few times. The rearrangement links TRBV4-1 to TRBJ1-6; unclear D gene. This CDR3 is 17 amino acids long. V lost 1 base to trimming and J lost 1 base, with 11 bases between them. Germline V lookup: CDR1 MGHRA, CDR2 YSYEKL. The CDR3 coding sequence is TGCGCCAGCAGCCAAGTTATCGGAAGATCCTATAATTCACCCCTCCACTTT. Residues: CASSQVIGRSYNSPLHF.

This chain uses TRBV5-6 with TRBJ1-5; D perhaps matches TRBD1 (5 bases). This CDR3 spans 16 amino acids. The V and J ends lost 1 base and 5 bases respectively, with 16 bases between them. The germline V gene encodes CDR1 SGHDT and CDR2 YYEEEE. The CDR3 region has the DNA TGTGCCAGCAGCTTGATCGGCCGGGACGCAGATCAGCCCCAGCATTTT. Its translation is CASSLIGRDADQPQHF.

A few counts support this clonotype. The chain has TRBV11-2 and TRBJ2-7; D is unresolved. Germline-derived CDR1 and CDR2 are SGHAT and FQNNGV. Trimming pared 0 bases from V and 3 bases from J, leaving 12 bases between. The CDR3 extends over 15 amino acids. CDR3 loop: CASSLDRPILYEQYF. In nucleotides, the CDR3 is TGTGCCAGCAGCTTAGACAGGCCCATCCTCTACGAGCAGTACTTC.

This clonotype came up a few times. This may be a read error, as it is one base from a much larger clone. CDR3 bases: TGTGCCACCAGCAGGGGCCCACGGAAAAGCTCCTACAATGAGCAGTTCTTC. It yields the protein CATSRGPRKSSYNEQFF. The rearrangement uses TRBV15 and TRBJ2-1; no clear D. The V end was cut by 3 bases, the J end by 0 bases, with 15 bases between. This CDR3 region has 17 residues. CDR1 is LNHNV, CDR2 YYDKDF, per germline (reference sequence).

The rearrangement uses TRBV12-3 or TRBV12-4 and TRBJ1-4; D possibly corresponds to TRBD1 (6 bases). The CDR3 length is 15 residues. The ends were cut back, 3 bases at V and 4 bases at J, with 12 bases in the middle. The CDR3 coding sequence is TGTGCCAGCAGTTTCGGGGGCCCCAGTAATGAAAAACTGTTTTTT. It is translated as CASSFGGPSNEKLFF.

This clonotype was seen many times. This chain connects TRBV2 to TRBJ2-1; D might be TRBD1 (5 bases). CDR3 size: 13 residues. V lost 7 bases and J 3 bases, leaving 10 bases between the germline ends. In germline, CDR1 is SNHLY, CDR2 FYNNEI. CDR3 protein: CASKGRVYNEQFF. For the CDR3, the DNA is TGTGCCAGCAAGGGGCGAGTCTACAATGAGCAGTTCTTC.

This clonotype showed up many times. The V gene is TRBV28, the J gene TRBJ1-4, with D possibly TRBD1 on 5 matching bases. The CDR3 has 15 amino acids. Germline V lookup: CDR1 MDHEN, CDR2 SYDVKM. V was cut by 3 bases and J by 0 bases, with 8 bases left in between. The CDR3 coding sequence is TGTGCCAGCAGTTTTGGGGGAACAACTAATGAAAAACTGTTTTTT. Its translation is CASSFGGTTNEKLFF. Full variable domain (missing parts from reference TRBV28 and TRBJ1-4): DVKVTQSSRYLVKRTGEKVFLECVQDMDHENMFWYRQDPGLGLRLIYFSYDVKMKEKGDIPEGYSVSREKKERFSLILESASTNQTSMYLCASSFGGTTNEKLFFGSGTQLSVL.

This clonotype was detected many times. The chain joins TRBV9 to TRBJ2-3, with unresolved D. There are 13 residues in the CDR3. V was cut by 0 bases and J by 3 bases, with 5 bases left in between. CDR1 and CDR2 from the germline V gene are SGDLS and YYNGEE. The CDR3 loop reads CASSVEVTDTQYF. The CDR3 nucleotides are TGTGCCAGCAGCGTAGAGGTGACAGATACGCAGTATTTT. The complete variable domain, with remaining parts taken from reference TRBV9 and TRBJ2-3, reads DSGVTQTPKHLITATGQRVTLRCSPRSGDLSVYWYQQSLDQGLQFLIQYYNGEERAKGNILERFSAQQFPDLHSELNLSSLELGDSALYFCASSVEVTDTQYFGPGTRLTVL.

This clonotype was found once. A much larger clone differs by one base, so this may be a read error. The chain employs TRBV20-1 and TRBJ1-6; D is unresolved. The CDR3 extends over 15 amino acids. The germline V gene encodes CDR1 DFQATT and CDR2 SNEGSKA (reference sequence). The CDR3 protein is CSARDRERYNSPPHF. CDR3 nucleotides: TGCAGTGCTAGAGACCGTGAGCGGTATAATTCACCCCCCCACTTT.

This clonotype was detected only a few times. J is TRBJ1-3 and V is TRBV20-1; no firm D call. This CDR3 is 14 amino acids long. The V end was cut by 5 bases, the J end by 0 bases, with 11 bases between. The germline V gene encodes CDR1 DFQATT and CDR2 SNEGSKA (reference sequence). The CDR3 nucleotides read TGCAGTGCTCGACCTAACACCTCTGGAAACACCATATATTTT. It encodes CSARPNTSGNTIYF.

The rearrangement uses TRBV21-1 and TRBJ2-4. TRBV21-1 is designated a pseudogene. The CDR3 sequence is 16 residues long. The chain's CDR3 is CASSKEKKRTKNIQYF. The CDR3 DNA sequence: TGTGCCAGCAGCAAAGAAAAAAAGAGGACCAAAAACATTCAGTACTTC.

The chain joins TRBV6-2 or TRBV6-3 to TRBJ2-5; 7 bases map to TRBD2. In germline, CDR1 is MNHEY, CDR2 SVGEGT. The ends lost 4 bases at V and 11 bases at J; junction bases unmatched: 13. The CDR3 spans 14 residues. DNA for the CDR3: TGTGCCAGCAGTTTCCGGGACTATCTGAATGAGCAGTACTTC. Translating it yields CASSFRDYLNEQYF.

Notes on this clonotype: It is likely a read error, because the conserved phenylalanine at the end of the CDR3 is missing. This rearrangement joins TRBV20-1 to TRBJ1-5, with unresolved D. Looked up from germline, CDR1 is DFQATT and CDR2 is SNEGSKA (reference sequence). The CDR3 runs 13 residues. The V and J ends lost 7 bases and 2 bases respectively, with 12 bases between them. CDR3 in amino acids: CSVSRVGNQPQHV. DNA of the CDR3: TGCAGTGTCTCGCGGGTAGGCAATCAGCCCCAGCATGTT.

This chain connects TRBV4-1 to TRBJ2-1; 8 bases agree with TRBD1. With the DNA end fitting TRBJ2-7 better, the J assignment may be wrong. The CDR3 consists of 15 residues. CDR1 MGHRA and CDR2 YSYEKL come from the germline V gene. The CDR3 DNA follows: TGCGCCAGCAGCCAGGGGCGCACAGGGGGCTACGAGCAGTACTTC. It yields the protein CASSQGRTGGYEQYF.

This clonotype was detected many times. The rearrangement links TRBV27 to TRBJ2-7; D ambiguous. V lost 1 base and J lost 5, with 9 bases in between. The CDR3 has 13 amino acids. Germline V lookup: CDR1 MNHEY, CDR2 SMNVEV (reference sequence). As DNA, the CDR3 is TGTGCCAGCAGTTTATACAGCCATGACGAGCAGTACTTC. This sequence encodes CASSLYSHDEQYF.

This chain connects TRBV7-8 to TRBJ1-1; 7 bases map to TRBD1. V was clipped by 2 bases and J by 2 bases; unmatched bases: 5. The CDR3 runs 15 residues. The germline V gene has CDR1 SGHVS and CDR2 FQNEAQ. The CDR3 nucleotides read TGTGCCAGCAGCTTAATAGCAGGGGGAAACACTGAAGCTTTCTTT. It specifies CASSLIAGGNTEAFF.

The chain links TRBV6-5 to TRBJ2-3; D is perhaps TRBD1 (7 bases). This CDR3 region has 15 residues. Germline CDR1 and CDR2: MNHEY and SVGAGI. Between the trimmed V and J ends, which lost 4 bases and 1 base, there was a span of 12 bases. DNA for the CDR3: TGTGCCAGCAGTTCCCAGGGGGAGGGCACAGATACGCAGTATTTT. The encoded protein is CASSSQGEGTDTQYF.

This clonotype showed up many times. The genes are TRBV20-1 and TRBJ2-5; possible D gene TRBD2, 5 bases. Trimming pared 4 bases from V and 4 bases from J, leaving 22 bases between. The CDR3 is 16 residues long. Germline loops: CDR1 DFQATT, CDR2 SNEGSKA (reference sequence). The CDR3 bases are TGCAGTGCTACCACCCCCCCGTCTTCGGGGTTAGAGACCCAGTACTTC. Its protein is CSATTPPSSGLETQYF.